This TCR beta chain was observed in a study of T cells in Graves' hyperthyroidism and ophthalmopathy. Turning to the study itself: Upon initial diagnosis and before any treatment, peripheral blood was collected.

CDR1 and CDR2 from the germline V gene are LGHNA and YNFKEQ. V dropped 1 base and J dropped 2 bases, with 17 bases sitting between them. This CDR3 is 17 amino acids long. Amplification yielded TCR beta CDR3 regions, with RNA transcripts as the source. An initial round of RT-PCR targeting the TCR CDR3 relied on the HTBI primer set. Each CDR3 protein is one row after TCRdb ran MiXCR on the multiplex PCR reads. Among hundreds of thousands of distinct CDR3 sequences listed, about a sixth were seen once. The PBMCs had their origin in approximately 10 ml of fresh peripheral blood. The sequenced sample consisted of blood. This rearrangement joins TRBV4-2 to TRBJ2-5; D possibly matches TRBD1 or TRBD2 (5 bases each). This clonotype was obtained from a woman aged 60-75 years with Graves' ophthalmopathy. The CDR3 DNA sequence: TGTGCCAGCAGCCAAGCTCGAGGGACGGAAGGACAAGAGACCCAGTACTTC. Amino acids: CASSQARGTEGQETQYF.